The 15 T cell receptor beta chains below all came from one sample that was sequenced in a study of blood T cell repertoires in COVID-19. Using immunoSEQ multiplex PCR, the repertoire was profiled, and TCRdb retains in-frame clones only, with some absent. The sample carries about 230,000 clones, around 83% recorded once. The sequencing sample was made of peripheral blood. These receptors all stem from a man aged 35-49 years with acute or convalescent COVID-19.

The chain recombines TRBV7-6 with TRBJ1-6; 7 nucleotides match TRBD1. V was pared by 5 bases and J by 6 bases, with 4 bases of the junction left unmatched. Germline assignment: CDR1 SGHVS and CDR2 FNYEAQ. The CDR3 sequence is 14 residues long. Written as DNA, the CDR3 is TGTGCCAGCAGCAGTACAGGGGTTAATTCACCCCTCCACTTT. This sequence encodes CASSSTGVNSPLHF.

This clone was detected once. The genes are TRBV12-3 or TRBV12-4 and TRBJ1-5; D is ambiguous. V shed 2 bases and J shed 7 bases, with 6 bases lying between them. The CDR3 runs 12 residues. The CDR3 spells CASSLPGQPQHF. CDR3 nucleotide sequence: TGTGCCAGCAGTTTACCAGGACAGCCCCAGCATTTT.

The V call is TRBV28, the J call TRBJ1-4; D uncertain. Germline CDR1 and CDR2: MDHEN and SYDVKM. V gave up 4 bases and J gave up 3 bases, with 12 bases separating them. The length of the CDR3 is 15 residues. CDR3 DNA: TGTGCCAGCAGTTCCCCTATTACAGCTAATGAAAAACTGTTTTTT. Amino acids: CASSSPITANEKLFF.

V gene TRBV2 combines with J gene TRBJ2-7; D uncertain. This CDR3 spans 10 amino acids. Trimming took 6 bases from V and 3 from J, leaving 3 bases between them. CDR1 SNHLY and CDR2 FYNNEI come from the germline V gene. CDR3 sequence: CASSYYEQYF. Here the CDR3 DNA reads TGTGCCAGCAGCTACTACGAGCAGTACTTC.

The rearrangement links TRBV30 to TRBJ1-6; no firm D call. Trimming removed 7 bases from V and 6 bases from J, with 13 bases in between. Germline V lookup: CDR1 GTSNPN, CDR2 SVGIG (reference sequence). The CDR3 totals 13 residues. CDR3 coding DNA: TGTGCCTCCCTATTCGGGTTTAATTCACCCCTCCACTTT. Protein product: CASLFGFNSPLHF.

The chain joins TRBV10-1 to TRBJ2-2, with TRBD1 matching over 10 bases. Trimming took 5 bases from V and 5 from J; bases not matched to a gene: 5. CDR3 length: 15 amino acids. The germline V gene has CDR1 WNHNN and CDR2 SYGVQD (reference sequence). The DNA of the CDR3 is TGCGCCAGCAGTAGGGACAGGGGTCTTACCGGGGAGCTGTTTTTT. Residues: CASSRDRGLTGELFF.

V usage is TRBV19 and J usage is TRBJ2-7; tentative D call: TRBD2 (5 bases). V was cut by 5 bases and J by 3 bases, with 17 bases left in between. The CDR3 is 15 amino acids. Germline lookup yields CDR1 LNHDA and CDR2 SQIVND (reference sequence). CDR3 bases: TGTGCCAGTAGTCCCTCACACCGGCGGGTCTACGAGCAGTACTTC. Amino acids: CASSPSHRRVYEQYF.

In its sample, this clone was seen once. CDR3 coding DNA: TGTGCCAGCAGTCTCGGACAGGGTGAGACCTACGAGCAGTACTTC. It is translated as CASSLGQGETYEQYF. The V call is TRBV11-3, the J call TRBJ2-7; TRBD1 matches at 8 bases. This CDR3 region has 15 residues. Per germline, CDR1 SGHNT and CDR2 YENEEA. Trimming removed 6 bases from V and 2 bases from J; junction bases left unmatched: 9.

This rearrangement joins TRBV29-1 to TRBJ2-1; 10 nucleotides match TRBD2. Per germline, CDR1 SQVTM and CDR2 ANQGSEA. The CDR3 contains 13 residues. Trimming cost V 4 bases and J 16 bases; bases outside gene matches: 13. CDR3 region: CSVGQSSGGAIFF. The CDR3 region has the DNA TGCAGCGTTGGACAATCAAGCGGGGGGGCGATATTCTTC.

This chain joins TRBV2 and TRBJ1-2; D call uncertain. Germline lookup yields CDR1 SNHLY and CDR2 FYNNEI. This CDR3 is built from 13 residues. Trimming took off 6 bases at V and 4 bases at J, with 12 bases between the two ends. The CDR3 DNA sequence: TGTGCCAGCAGGTCACAGTTTACCTATGGCTACACCTTC. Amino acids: CASRSQFTYGYTF.

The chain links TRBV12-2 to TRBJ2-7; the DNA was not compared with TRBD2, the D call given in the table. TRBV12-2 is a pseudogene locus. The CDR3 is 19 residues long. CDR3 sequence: CASRAPSRGLAGRGYEQYF. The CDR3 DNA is TGTGCAAGTCGCGCCCCTAGTCGGGGACTAGCGGGTCGGGGCTACGAGCAGTACTTC.

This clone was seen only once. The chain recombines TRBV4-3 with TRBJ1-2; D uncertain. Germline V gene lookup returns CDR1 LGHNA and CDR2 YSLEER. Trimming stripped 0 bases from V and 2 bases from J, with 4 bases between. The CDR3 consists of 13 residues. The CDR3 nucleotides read TGCGCCAGCAGCCAAGAACGGAACTATGGCTACACCTTC. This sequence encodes CASSQERNYGYTF.

This CDR3 is CASSSGGGVKTQYF. The DNA for the CDR3 is TGTGCCAGCAGCTCGGGGGGAGGAGTAAAGACCCAGTACTTC. This sequence joins TRBV7-3 and TRBJ2-5, with 7 nucleotides matching TRBD2. The CDR3 is made up of 14 amino acids. The V and J ends lost 4 bases and 6 bases, in that order; junction bases with no gene match: 8. The germline gives CDR1 SGHTA, CDR2 FQGTGA.

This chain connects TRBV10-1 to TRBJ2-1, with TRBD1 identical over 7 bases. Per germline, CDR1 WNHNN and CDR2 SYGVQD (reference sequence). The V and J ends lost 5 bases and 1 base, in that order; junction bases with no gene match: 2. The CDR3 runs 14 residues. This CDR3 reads CASSLDRSYNEQFF. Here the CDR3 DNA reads TGCGCCAGCAGTCTGGACAGGTCCTACAATGAGCAGTTCTTC.

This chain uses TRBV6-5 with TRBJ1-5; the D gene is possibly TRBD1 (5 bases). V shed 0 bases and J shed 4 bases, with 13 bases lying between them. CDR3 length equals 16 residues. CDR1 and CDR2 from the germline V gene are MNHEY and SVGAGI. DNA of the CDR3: TGTGCCAGCAGTTACTCGAGAAGGGGTGGGAATCAGCCCCAGCATTTT. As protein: CASSYSRRGGNQPQHF.